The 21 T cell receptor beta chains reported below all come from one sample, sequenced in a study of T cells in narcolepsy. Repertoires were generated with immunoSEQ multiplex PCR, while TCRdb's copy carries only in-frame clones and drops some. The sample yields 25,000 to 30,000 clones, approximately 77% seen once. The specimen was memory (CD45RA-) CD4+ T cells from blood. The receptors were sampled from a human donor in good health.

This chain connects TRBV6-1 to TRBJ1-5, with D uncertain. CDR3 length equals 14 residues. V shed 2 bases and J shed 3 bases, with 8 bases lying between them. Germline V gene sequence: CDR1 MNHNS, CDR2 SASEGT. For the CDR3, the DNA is TGTGCCAGCAGTGAATCTGGGAACAATCAGCCCCAGCATTTT. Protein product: CASSESGNNQPQHF.

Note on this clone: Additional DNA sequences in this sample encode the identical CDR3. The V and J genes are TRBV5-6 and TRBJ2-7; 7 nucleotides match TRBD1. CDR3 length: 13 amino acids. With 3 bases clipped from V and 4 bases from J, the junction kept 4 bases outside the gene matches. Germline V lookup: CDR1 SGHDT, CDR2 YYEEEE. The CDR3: CASSSTGRYEQYF. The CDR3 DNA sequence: TGTGCCAGCAGCTCGACAGGGCGATACGAGCAGTACTTC.

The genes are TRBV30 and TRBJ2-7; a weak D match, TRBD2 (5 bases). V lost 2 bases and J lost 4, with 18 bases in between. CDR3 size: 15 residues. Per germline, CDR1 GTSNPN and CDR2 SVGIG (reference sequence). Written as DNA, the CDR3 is TGTGCCTGGAGTACCCTAACGGGATATCCGTACGAGCAGTACTTC. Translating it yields CAWSTLTGYPYEQYF.

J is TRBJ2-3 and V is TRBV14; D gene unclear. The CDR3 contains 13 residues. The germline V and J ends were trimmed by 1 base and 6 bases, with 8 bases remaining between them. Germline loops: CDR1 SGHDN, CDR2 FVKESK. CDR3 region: CASSQGSSDTQYF. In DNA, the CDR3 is TGTGCCAGCAGCCAAGGAAGCAGCGATACGCAGTATTTT. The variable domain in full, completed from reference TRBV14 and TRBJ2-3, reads EAGVTQFPSHSVIEKGQTVTLRCDPISGHDNLYWYRRVMGKEIKFLLHFVKESKQDESGMPNNRFLAERTGGTYSTLKVQPAELEDSGVYFCASSQGSSDTQYFGPGTRLTVL.

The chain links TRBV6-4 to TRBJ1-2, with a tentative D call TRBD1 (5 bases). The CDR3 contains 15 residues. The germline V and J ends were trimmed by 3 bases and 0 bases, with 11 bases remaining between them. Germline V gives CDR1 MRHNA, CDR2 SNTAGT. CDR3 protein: CASSEGPHSNYGYTF. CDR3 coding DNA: TGTGCCAGCAGTGAGGGACCCCACTCTAACTATGGCTACACCTTC.

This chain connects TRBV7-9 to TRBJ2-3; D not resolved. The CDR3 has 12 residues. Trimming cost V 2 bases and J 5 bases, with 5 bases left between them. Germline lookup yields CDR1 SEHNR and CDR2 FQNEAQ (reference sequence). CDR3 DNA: TGTGCCAGCAGCTTATTGGGAGATACGCAGTATTTT. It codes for CASSLLGDTQYF.

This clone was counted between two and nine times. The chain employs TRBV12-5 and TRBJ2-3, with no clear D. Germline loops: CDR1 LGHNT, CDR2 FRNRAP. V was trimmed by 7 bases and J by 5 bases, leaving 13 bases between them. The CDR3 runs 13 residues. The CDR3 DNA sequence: TGTGCTAGTGTCCCATTGTGGGGAGATACGCAGTATTTT. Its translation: CASVPLWGDTQYF.

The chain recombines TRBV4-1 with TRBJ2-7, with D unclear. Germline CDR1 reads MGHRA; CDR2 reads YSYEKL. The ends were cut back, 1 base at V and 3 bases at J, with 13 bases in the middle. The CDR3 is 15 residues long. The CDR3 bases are TGCGCCAGCAGCCAAGGGCCCTTCTCCAACTACGAGCAGTACTTC. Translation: CASSQGPFSNYEQYF.

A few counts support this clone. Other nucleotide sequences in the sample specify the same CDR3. The CDR3 DNA sequence: TGTGCCATCAGTGAGGGCCCCGGGGGCAGGGAGACCCAGTACTTC. It encodes CAISEGPGGRETQYF. The chain carries TRBV10-3 and TRBJ2-5, with D tentatively TRBD1 or TRBD2 (6 bases each). The CDR3 totals 15 residues. Germline V CDR1 and CDR2: ENHRY, SYGVKD. V lost 2 bases to trimming and J lost 5 bases, with 15 bases between them.

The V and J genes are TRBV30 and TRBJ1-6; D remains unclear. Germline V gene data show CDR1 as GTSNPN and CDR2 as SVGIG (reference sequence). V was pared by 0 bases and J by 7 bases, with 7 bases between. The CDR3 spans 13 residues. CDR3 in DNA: TGTGCCTGGAGTGTACCTGGGAATTCACCCCTCCACTTT. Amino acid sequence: CAWSVPGNSPLHF.

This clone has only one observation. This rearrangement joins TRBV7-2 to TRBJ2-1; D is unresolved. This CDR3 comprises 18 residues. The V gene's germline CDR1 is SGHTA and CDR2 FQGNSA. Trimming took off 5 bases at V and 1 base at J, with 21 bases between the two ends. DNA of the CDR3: TGTGCCAGCAGCCCCTCCCAGGTCGGATTCCAATCCTACAATGAGCAGTTCTTC. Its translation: CASSPSQVGFQSYNEQFF.

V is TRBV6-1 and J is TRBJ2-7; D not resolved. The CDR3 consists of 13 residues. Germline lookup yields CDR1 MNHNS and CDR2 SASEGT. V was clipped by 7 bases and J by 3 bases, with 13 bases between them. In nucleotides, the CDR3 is TGTGCCAGCAAGACGGATTCCTTCTACGAGCAGTACTTC. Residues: CASKTDSFYEQYF.

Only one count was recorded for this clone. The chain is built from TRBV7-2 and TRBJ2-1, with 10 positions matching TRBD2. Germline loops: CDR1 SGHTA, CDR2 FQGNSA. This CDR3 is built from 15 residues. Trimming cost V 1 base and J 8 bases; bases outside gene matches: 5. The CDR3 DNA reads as TGTGCCAGCAGCTTAGTTGGGACTAGCGAAGATGAGCAGTTCTTC. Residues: CASSLVGTSEDEQFF.

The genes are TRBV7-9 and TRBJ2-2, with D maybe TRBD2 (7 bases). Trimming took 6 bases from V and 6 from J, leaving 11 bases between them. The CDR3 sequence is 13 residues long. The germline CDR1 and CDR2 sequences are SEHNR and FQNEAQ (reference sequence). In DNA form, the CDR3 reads TGTGCCAGCAGAGGCGGGGGCGCCGGGGAGCTGTTTTTT. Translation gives CASRGGGAGELFF. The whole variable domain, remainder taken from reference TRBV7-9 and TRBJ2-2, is DTGVSQNPRHKITKRGQNVTFRCDPISEHNRLYWYRQTLGQGPEFLTYFQNEAQLEKSRLLSDRFSAERPKGSFSTLEIQRTEQGDSAMYLCASRGGGAGELFFGEGSRLTVL.

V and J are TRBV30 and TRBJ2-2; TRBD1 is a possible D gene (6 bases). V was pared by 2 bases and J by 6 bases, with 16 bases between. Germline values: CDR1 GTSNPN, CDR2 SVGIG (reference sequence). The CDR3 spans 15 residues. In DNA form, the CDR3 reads TGTGCCTGGAGTATCCCCGGCAGGGGTGCCGGGGAGCTGTTTTTT. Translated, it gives CAWSIPGRGAGELFF.

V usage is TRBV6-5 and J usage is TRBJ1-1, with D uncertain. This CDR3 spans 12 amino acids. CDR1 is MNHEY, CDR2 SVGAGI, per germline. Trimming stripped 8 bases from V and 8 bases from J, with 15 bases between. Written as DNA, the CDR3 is TGTGCCAGCTGTAGTTACCGGCAGGAAGCTTTCTTT. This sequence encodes CASCSYRQEAFF.

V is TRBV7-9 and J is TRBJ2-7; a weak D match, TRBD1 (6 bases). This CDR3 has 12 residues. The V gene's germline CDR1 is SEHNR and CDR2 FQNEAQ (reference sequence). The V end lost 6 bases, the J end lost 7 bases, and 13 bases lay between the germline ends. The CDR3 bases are TGTGCCAGCAGTTACAGGGTCGGGGAGCAGTACTTC. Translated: CASSYRVGEQYF.

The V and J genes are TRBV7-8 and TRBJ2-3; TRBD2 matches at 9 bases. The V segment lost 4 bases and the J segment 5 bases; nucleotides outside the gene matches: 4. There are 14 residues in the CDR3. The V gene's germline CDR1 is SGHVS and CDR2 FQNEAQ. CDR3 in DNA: TGTGCCAGCAGCTCGGTTAGCGGGAGAGATACGCAGTATTTT. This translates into CASSSVSGRDTQYF. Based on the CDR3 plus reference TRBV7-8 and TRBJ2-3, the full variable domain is GAGVSQSPRYKVAKRGQDVALRCDPISGHVSLFWYQQALGQGPEFLTYFQNEAQLDKSGLPSDRFFAERPEGSVSTLKIQRTQQEDSAVYLCASSSVSGRDTQYFGPGTRLTVL.

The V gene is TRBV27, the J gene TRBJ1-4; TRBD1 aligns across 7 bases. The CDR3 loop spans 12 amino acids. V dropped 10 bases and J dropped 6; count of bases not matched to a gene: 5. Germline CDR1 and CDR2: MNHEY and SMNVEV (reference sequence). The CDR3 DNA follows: TGTGCCACCAAGACAGGGTATGAAAAACTGTTTTTT. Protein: CATKTGYEKLFF.

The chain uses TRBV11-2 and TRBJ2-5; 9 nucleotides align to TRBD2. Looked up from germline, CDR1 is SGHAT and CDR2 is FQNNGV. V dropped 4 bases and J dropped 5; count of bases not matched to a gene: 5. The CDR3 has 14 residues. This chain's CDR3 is CASSSRLADETQYF. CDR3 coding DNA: TGTGCCAGCAGCTCCCGACTAGCGGACGAGACCCAGTACTTC.

Here the CDR3 DNA reads TGTGCCAGCAGCCAAAGTATCCGGAACGGTAACACCGGGGAGCTGTTTTTT. It translates to CASSQSIRNGNTGELFF. The J gene is TRBJ2-2, the V gene TRBV11-3, with D unclear. Trimming removed 5 bases at V and 2 bases at J, with 18 bases between. CDR3 size: 17 residues. Germline lookup yields CDR1 SGHNT and CDR2 YENEEA.